The 8 T cell receptor beta chains below all came from one sample that was sequenced in a study of blood T cell repertoires in COVID-19. The data were produced by immunoSEQ multiplex PCR, yet TCRdb's version contains in-frame clones alone and is incomplete. The table lists roughly 68,000 clones, just over 85% of them singletons. Sequencing was performed on peripheral blood. The receptors were gathered from a woman aged 55-69 years with COVID-19, enrolled during active disease.

V usage is TRBV30 and J usage is TRBJ1-2; TRBD1 agrees at 9 bases. The CDR3 sequence is 15 residues long. The V gene's germline CDR1 is GTSNPN and CDR2 SVGIG (reference sequence). J was trimmed by 6 bases and V by 0 bases; bases with no gene match: 8. The CDR3 reads CAWSVPGTGNHGYTF. For the CDR3, the DNA is TGTGCCTGGAGTGTCCCTGGGACAGGGAACCATGGCTACACCTTC.

V usage is TRBV9 and J usage is TRBJ2-1, with 13 bases that match TRBD2. Germline CDR1 and CDR2: SGDLS and YYNGEE. J gave up 2 bases and V 4 bases, and 3 bases lay outside the gene matches. This CDR3 has 16 residues. This CDR3 is CASSFGTSGTYNEQFF. The CDR3 region has the DNA TGTGCCAGCAGCTTCGGGACTAGCGGGACCTACAATGAGCAGTTCTTC.

V and J are TRBV20-1 and TRBJ1-2; D remains unclear. Trimming removed 3 bases at V and 7 bases at J, with 12 bases between. The CDR3 totals 12 residues. Germline V lookup: CDR1 DFQATT, CDR2 SNEGSKA (reference sequence). The CDR3 region has the DNA TGCAGTGCTAGTGGAGGGTCCTTTGGCTACACCTTC. Residues: CSASGGSFGYTF.

The chain has TRBV7-9 and TRBJ1-2, with TRBD1 matching over 7 bases. Per germline, CDR1 SEHNR and CDR2 FQNEAQ (reference sequence). After removal of 5 bases from V and 2 bases from J, the junction contained 8 bases not matched to a gene. This CDR3 is built from 15 residues. The CDR3 protein is CASSRGGSGNYGYTF. CDR3 DNA: TGTGCCAGCAGCCGAGGGGGCTCGGGCAACTATGGCTACACCTTC.

As concerns this clone: It is unclear where the CDR3 begins or ends on the DNA, so no DNA is shown, and the CDR3 is as TCRdb lists it. The V and J genes are TRBV28 and TRBJ2-5; TRBD1, the table's D call, was not compared with the DNA. CDR1 MDHEN and CDR2 SYDVKM come from the germline V gene. The CDR3 has 18 amino acids, counting both end residues. The CDR3 protein is CASSSGQGGPTFQETQYF.

This chain uses TRBV5-8 with TRBJ1-1; D not certain. Germline V gene lookup returns CDR1 SGHTS and CDR2 YDEGEE. V was trimmed by 0 bases and J by 0 bases, leaving 6 bases between them. This CDR3 is 14 amino acids long. DNA of the CDR3: TGTGCCAGCAGCTTGGCCTCCCTGAACACTGAAGCTTTCTTT. Amino acids: CASSLASLNTEAFF.

V and J are TRBV29-1 and TRBJ2-2, with TRBD2 matching 13 bases. CDR3 length: 16 amino acids. The trim removed 4 bases at V and 6 bases at J, leaving 8 bases unmatched. The germline V gene has CDR1 SQVTM and CDR2 ANQGSEA. CDR3: CSVGGLAGFPAGELFF. The CDR3 bases are TGCAGCGTTGGGGGACTAGCGGGGTTTCCGGCCGGGGAGCTGTTTTTT.

This chain links TRBV29-1 with TRBJ1-2; TRBD1 is a possible D gene (6 bases). Germline V lookup: CDR1 SQVTM, CDR2 ANQGSEA. V was shortened by 4 bases and J by 4 bases, with 7 bases between the two germline ends. The CDR3 loop spans 11 amino acids. CDR3 sequence reads: CSVGDTYGYTF. The CDR3 nucleotides are TGCAGCGTTGGGGACACCTATGGCTACACCTTC.